Presented here are 20 T cell receptor beta chains from one specimen sequenced in a study of shared clonotypes between healthy human individuals. TCRdb's table, derived via immunoSEQ multiplex PCR, lists solely in-frame clones and lacks some. In the table there are 1.4 million to 1.5 million clones, roughly 95% of which are singletons. Sequenced input: naive CD4+ T cells sorted from blood. Subset of the sample: CD45RA+ positively selected. The source is a man younger than 45 in good health.

The V and J genes are TRBV5-1 and TRBJ1-5; D uncertain. CDR1 is SGHRS and CDR2 is YFSETQ in the germline V gene. Trimming took off 0 bases at V and 4 bases at J, with 5 bases between the two ends. The CDR3 extends over 13 amino acids. CDR3 region: CASSLDNNQPQHF. The CDR3 DNA sequence: TGCGCCAGCAGCTTGGATAATAATCAGCCCCAGCATTTT.

The chain couples TRBV5-5 to TRBJ2-1, with a possible D match to TRBD2 (6 bases). Germline V lookup: CDR1 SGHKS, CDR2 YYEKEE (reference sequence). Trimming removed 2 bases at V and 9 bases at J, with 15 bases between. The CDR3 is made up of 14 amino acids. The chain's CDR3 is CASSFRDWAGEQFF. In DNA, the CDR3 is TGTGCCAGCAGCTTTAGGGACTGGGCGGGTGAGCAGTTCTTC.

This clone has just one count. The genes are TRBV27 and TRBJ2-1, with TRBD2 matching 10 bases. This CDR3 is 15 amino acids long. Germline CDR1 MNHEY, CDR2 SMNVEV (reference sequence). With V trimmed by 3 bases and J by 2 bases, 1 base remained unmatched. The CDR3 DNA sequence: TGTGCCAGCAGTTTCAGCGGGAGGGCCTACAATGAGCAGTTCTTC. It encodes CASSFSGRAYNEQFF.

This rearrangement joins TRBV19 to TRBJ1-3; D uncertain. The CDR3 has 12 residues. Germline V gene sequence: CDR1 LNHDA, CDR2 SQIVND (reference sequence). The CDR3 DNA is TGTGCTTCAAGCGTAAGGGCGGACACCATATATTTT. This sequence encodes CASSVRADTIYF.

CDR3 sequence: CASSTGFANEKLFF. The CDR3 DNA reads as TGTGCCAGTAGTACAGGGTTCGCTAATGAAAAACTGTTTTTT. The V gene is TRBV19, the J gene TRBJ1-4; a possible D gene is TRBD1 (5 bases). Trimming shortened V by 4 bases and J by 3 bases, and 9 bases separated the two germline ends. The CDR3 consists of 14 residues. Germline V lookup: CDR1 LNHDA, CDR2 SQIVND (reference sequence). The full variable domain, in which reference TRBV19 and TRBJ1-4 provide the parts outside the CDR3, is DGGITQSPKYLFRKEGQNVTLSCEQNLNHDAMYWYRQDPGQGLRLIYYSQIVNDFQKGDIAEGYSVSREKKESFPLTVTSAQKNPTAFYLCASSTGFANEKLFFGSGTQLSVL.

The rearrangement links TRBV4-1 to TRBJ2-7; D possibly corresponds to TRBD1 (5 bases). CDR1 is MGHRA, CDR2 YSYEKL, per germline. Trimming cost V 5 bases and J 2 bases, with 25 bases left between them. This CDR3 is built from 18 residues. CDR3 sequence: CASSSPSSVAGPTYEQYF. In DNA, the CDR3 is TGCGCCAGCAGCTCCCCGTCAAGCGTCGCAGGGCCCACCTACGAGCAGTACTTC.

The chain links TRBV7-2 to TRBJ2-3, with 8 bases lining up with TRBD1. Per the germline V gene, CDR1 is SGHTA and CDR2 is FQGNSA. CDR3 length equals 12 residues. V lost 4 bases to trimming and J lost 11 bases; unmatched junction nucleotides: 5. The CDR3 nucleotides read TGTGCCAGCAGCTCTGGACAGGGTCAGCAGTATTTT. It translates to CASSSGQGQQYF.

The chain is built from TRBV5-1 and TRBJ2-1; D remains ambiguous. Germline CDR1 is SGHRS and CDR2 is YFSETQ. V was pared by 4 bases and J by 1 base, with 12 bases between. The CDR3 totals 15 residues. CDR3 coding DNA: TGCGCCAGCAGCGTAGGTTGGACGTCCTACAATGAGCAGTTCTTC. The encoded protein is CASSVGWTSYNEQFF.

CDR3 in amino acids: CASSQVLPALISNQPQHF. The CDR3 DNA is TGCGCCAGCAGCCAAGTATTGCCGGCTCTCATTAGCAATCAGCCCCAGCATTTT. The chain carries TRBV4-1 and TRBJ1-5; D not certain. Per germline, CDR1 MGHRA and CDR2 YSYEKL. V lost 1 base, J lost 0 bases, and 16 bases lay in between. This CDR3 has 18 residues.

On this clone itself: A junction boundary mismatches the germline segment, possibly from a read error. The rearrangement uses TRBV7-7 and TRBJ1-2; D uncertain. There are 13 residues in the CDR3. Looked up from germline, CDR1 is SSHAT and CDR2 is FNYEAQ (reference sequence). DNA for the CDR3: TGTGCTAGCAGCTTAGTTCCCCAGGAGGGCTACACCTTC. As protein: CASSLVPQEGYTF.

The V call is TRBV5-6, the J call TRBJ1-2; weak D call: TRBD1 (6 bases). V gave up 4 bases and J gave up 4 bases, with 11 bases separating them. Germline-derived CDR1 and CDR2 are SGHDT and YYEEEE. This CDR3 spans 13 amino acids. CDR3 amino acids: CASSPQGTYGYTF. The CDR3 nucleotides are TGTGCCAGCAGCCCACAGGGTACCTATGGCTACACCTTC.

The chain is built from TRBV19 and TRBJ2-1; D tentatively fits TRBD1 or TRBD2 (6 bases each). Looked up from germline, CDR1 is LNHDA and CDR2 is SQIVND (reference sequence). CDR3 length: 13 residues. V was trimmed by 2 bases and J by 7 bases, leaving 9 bases between them. CDR3 nucleotides: TGTGCCAGTAGTATATGGGGGGCGAATGAGCAGTTCTTC. Protein: CASSIWGANEQFF. Based on the CDR3 plus reference TRBV19 and TRBJ2-1, the full variable domain is DGGITQSPKYLFRKEGQNVTLSCEQNLNHDAMYWYRQDPGQGLRLIYYSQIVNDFQKGDIAEGYSVSREKKESFPLTVTSAQKNPTAFYLCASSIWGANEQFFGPGTRLTVL.

V usage is TRBV2 and J usage is TRBJ2-7; a possible D gene is TRBD1 (5 bases). V was cut by 7 bases and J by 4 bases, with 17 bases left in between. The CDR3 spans 14 residues. Germline V gene data show CDR1 as SNHLY and CDR2 as FYNNEI. CDR3 coding DNA: TGTGCCAGCATAAGTGACAGTGGATCTTACGAGCAGTACTTC. This translates into CASISDSGSYEQYF.

This clone was picked up one time. The CDR3 DNA follows: TGTGCCAGCAGCAGGAGCTGGCTAGCGGGAGGCACAGATACGCAGTATTTT. Translated, it gives CASSRSWLAGGTDTQYF. The chain uses TRBV28 and TRBJ2-3; 10 bases are shared with TRBD2. The germline CDR1 and CDR2 sequences are MDHEN and SYDVKM. V was pared by 6 bases and J by 1 base, with 10 bases of the junction left unmatched. The CDR3 consists of 17 residues. Variable domain in full (rest from reference TRBV28 and TRBJ2-3): DVKVTQSSRYLVKRTGEKVFLECVQDMDHENMFWYRQDPGLGLRLIYFSYDVKMKEKGDIPEGYSVSREKKERFSLILESASTNQTSMYLCASSRSWLAGGTDTQYFGPGTRLTVL.

This sequence joins TRBV15 and TRBJ1-5; TRBD1 is a possible D gene (5 bases). The V gene lost 8 bases and the J gene lost 3 bases, with 23 bases spanning the gap. CDR3 length: 17 amino acids. Germline V lookup: CDR1 LNHNV, CDR2 YYDKDF (reference sequence). CDR3 protein: CATGRRGLSFFNQPQHF. The CDR3 DNA is TGTGCCACCGGACGGCGGGGACTTTCTTTTTTCAATCAGCCCCAGCATTTT.

The chain recombines TRBV7-8 with TRBJ2-7; tentatively, D is TRBD2 (5 bases). CDR1 is SGHVS and CDR2 is FQNEAQ in the germline V gene. The CDR3 spans 17 residues. V dropped 4 bases and J dropped 0 bases, with 19 bases sitting between them. DNA of the CDR3: TGTGCCAGCAGCTCCCAATTAGGAGACTATAGCTCCTACGAGCAGTACTTC. Translating gives CASSSQLGDYSSYEQYF.

The chain is built from TRBV6-6 and TRBJ2-3; TRBD1 matches 7 bases. The CDR3 totals 14 residues. V dropped 7 bases and J dropped 1; count of bases not matched to a gene: 5. CDR1 is MNHNY and CDR2 is SVGAGI in the germline V gene (reference sequence). Here the CDR3 DNA reads TGTGCCAGCATTCCGGGACAGCGCACAGATACGCAGTATTTT. Amino acid sequence: CASIPGQRTDTQYF.

The genes are TRBV5-4 and TRBJ1-4; D is unclear. CDR3 length: 11 residues. The V gene lost 4 bases and the J gene lost 8 bases, with 6 bases spanning the gap. Germline V gene lookup returns CDR1 SGHNT and CDR2 YYREEE (reference sequence). This CDR3 reads CASSRGEKLFF. DNA for the CDR3: TGTGCCAGCAGCCGCGGAGAAAAACTGTTTTTT.

This chain connects TRBV19 to TRBJ2-5; TRBD1 matches at 8 bases. Germline CDR1 and CDR2: LNHDA and SQIVND (reference sequence). V shed 10 bases and J 2 bases; nucleotides not matched to a gene: 18. This CDR3 is built from 17 residues. The CDR3 bases are TGTGCCACGTGCCCCGATGTGGACAGGGTCGGGCAAGAGACCCAGTACTTC. The encoded protein is CATCPDVDRVGQETQYF.

The chain joins TRBV28 to TRBJ1-1; maybe TRBD1 (5 bases). V was shortened by 7 bases and J by 6 bases, with 18 bases between the two germline ends. CDR3 length: 14 amino acids. Per the germline V gene, CDR1 is MDHEN and CDR2 is SYDVKM. The CDR3 region is CASITGAGGSEAFF. DNA for the CDR3: TGTGCCAGCATCACCGGGGCGGGCGGTTCTGAAGCTTTCTTT.